These 20 T cell receptor beta chains were sequenced from one sample in a study of cytomegalovirus exposure and HLA in healthy donors. A multiplex PCR was run with 60 Vbeta primers and 13 Jbeta primers. The method was immunoSEQ multiplex PCR; TCRdb's version includes in-frame clones alone and lacks a portion of them. The data contain around 140,000 clones, about 10% of them singletons. Sequencing was performed on PBMCs. Every receptor here comes from a woman aged 40 to 55 in good health and CMV-seropositive.

This clone appeared a few times. The chain combines TRBV19 with TRBJ2-1, with 13 bases matching TRBD2. The CDR3 sequence is 17 residues long. Germline loops: CDR1 LNHDA, CDR2 SQIVND (reference sequence). Germline trimming cut 5 bases from V and 4 bases from J; bases unmatched to any gene: 8. As DNA, the CDR3 is TGTGCCAGTAGTGCCCAACTAGCGGGGGGGCCATACAATGAGCAGTTCTTC. Its protein is CASSAQLAGGPYNEQFF.

This sequence joins TRBV6-1 and TRBJ1-1, with 9 bases identical to TRBD1. Germline CDR1 is MNHNS and CDR2 is SASEGT. V gave up 7 bases and J gave up 3 bases; unmatched junction bases: 6. The CDR3 has 14 amino acids. The DNA for the CDR3 is TGTGCCAGCAATCCGGGACAGGGTTACACTGAAGCTTTCTTT. This encodes CASNPGQGYTEAFF.

The chain couples TRBV5-1 to TRBJ2-5; 9 bases line up with TRBD1. CDR1 is SGHRS and CDR2 is YFSETQ in the germline V gene. V lost 0 bases to trimming and J lost 5 bases; unmatched junction nucleotides: 5. The CDR3 runs 15 residues. CDR3 amino acids: CASSLEGTGMETQYF. Written as DNA, the CDR3 is TGCGCCAGCAGCTTGGAGGGGACAGGGATGGAGACCCAGTACTTC. Full variable domain (remainder filled in from reference TRBV5-1 and TRBJ2-5): KAGVTQTPRYLIKTRGQQVTLSCSPISGHRSVSWYQQTPGQGLQFLFEYFSETQRNKGNFPGRFSGRQFSNSRSEMNVSTLELGDSALYLCASSLEGTGMETQYFGPGTRLLVL.

In nucleotides, the CDR3 is TGTGCCAGCAGCTTGGGAAACAGGGACACCTTC. Translation gives CASSLGNRDTF. The chain couples TRBV5-6 to TRBJ1-2; possible D gene TRBD1, 6 bases. CDR3 length equals 11 residues. CDR1 SGHDT and CDR2 YYEEEE come from the germline V gene. With 0 bases removed from V and 12 bases from J, the gap between germline ends came to 9 bases.

Only a few counts were recorded for this clone. The J gene is TRBJ2-7, the V gene TRBV2; TRBD1 is a possible D gene (5 bases). The V and J ends lost 4 bases and 5 bases respectively, with 9 bases between them. The germline V gene encodes CDR1 SNHLY and CDR2 FYNNEI. CDR3 length: 12 residues. DNA of the CDR3: TGTGCCAGCAGTGGAGACAGCCACGAGCAGTACTTC. This gives the protein CASSGDSHEQYF.

This chain joins TRBV7-2 and TRBJ1-6; D is ambiguous. V lost 6 bases and J 8 bases, leaving 20 bases between the germline ends. CDR1 SGHTA and CDR2 FQGNSA come from the germline V gene. This CDR3 comprises 16 residues. The CDR3 DNA is TGTGCCAGCAGATCAGGAGCGGCACGGGTCGATTCACCCCTCCACTTT. This gives the protein CASRSGAARVDSPLHF.

The V gene is TRBV7-9, the J gene TRBJ1-4, with unresolved D. Per the germline V gene, CDR1 is SEHNR and CDR2 is FQNEAQ (reference sequence). The CDR3 is 15 residues long. The ends were cut back, 5 bases at V and 2 bases at J, with 12 bases in the middle. CDR3 loop: CASSGAVSTNEKLFF. CDR3 coding DNA: TGTGCCAGCAGCGGAGCGGTGAGCACTAATGAAAAACTGTTTTTT.

This clone was observed a handful of times. The V call is TRBV12-5, the J call TRBJ2-1, with TRBD1 matching 7 bases. Germline V CDR1 and CDR2: LGHNT, FRNRAP. The CDR3 spans 13 residues. The ends lost 5 bases at V and 8 bases at J; junction bases unmatched: 6. DNA of the CDR3: TGTGCTAGTGGTATGACAGGGCCGGATGAGCAGTTCTTC. As protein: CASGMTGPDEQFF. The full variable domain, completed using reference TRBV12-5 and TRBJ2-1, is DARVTQTPRHKVTEMGQEVTMRCQPILGHNTVFWYRQTMMQGLELLAYFRNRAPLDDSGMPKDRFSAEMPDATLATLKIQPSEPRDSAVYFCASGMTGPDEQFFGPGTRLTVL.

The table lists this clone with a few counts. This chain links TRBV7-2 with TRBJ2-1, with 13 nucleotides matching TRBD2. The CDR3 spans 14 residues. Germline loops: CDR1 SGHTA, CDR2 FQGNSA. J was trimmed by 11 bases and V by 5 bases; bases with no gene match: 6. The CDR3: CASSHSGLAGKQFF. For the CDR3, the DNA is TGTGCCAGCAGCCACTCGGGACTAGCGGGGAAGCAGTTCTTC. Combining the CDR3 with reference TRBV7-2 and TRBJ2-1 gives the whole variable domain GAGVSQSPSNKVTEKGKDVELRCDPISGHTALYWYRQSLGQGLEFLIYFQGNSAPDKSGLPSDRFSAERTGGSVSTLTIQRTQQEDSAVYLCASSHSGLAGKQFFGPGTRLTVL.

CDR3 region: CASSGSGELFF. DNA of the CDR3: TGTGCCAGCAGCGGGTCCGGGGAGCTGTTTTTT. V is TRBV2 and J is TRBJ2-2; no clear D gene. The CDR3 runs 11 residues. Trimming stripped 6 bases from V and 6 bases from J, with 5 bases between. Germline V lookup: CDR1 SNHLY, CDR2 FYNNEI.

The V gene is TRBV18, the J gene TRBJ2-7; D call uncertain. With 5 bases removed from V and 5 bases from J, the gap between germline ends came to 19 bases. The length of the CDR3 is 15 residues. Germline V gives CDR1 KGHSH, CDR2 LQKENI. Here the CDR3 DNA reads TGTGCCAGCTCAGACGCTCGAAAGTCAGGCGACGAGCAGTACTTC. This translates into CASSDARKSGDEQYF.

The chain is built from TRBV6-5 and TRBJ1-4; perhaps TRBD1 as D (5 bases). This CDR3 has 13 amino acids. Per germline, CDR1 MNHEY and CDR2 SVGAGI. V was cut by 7 bases and J by 4 bases, with 10 bases left in between. CDR3 protein: CASTGHGNEKLFF. As DNA, the CDR3 is TGTGCCAGCACTGGACACGGTAATGAAAAACTGTTTTTT.

This sequence joins TRBV7-2 and TRBJ2-7; TRBD2 matches at 8 bases. This CDR3 comprises 15 residues. V shed 2 bases, J shed 0 bases, and the junction held 3 bases outside the gene matches. Germline V CDR1 and CDR2: SGHTA, FQGNSA. The CDR3 DNA reads TGTGCCAGCAGCTTAAGAGCGGGGGACTCCTACGAGCAGTACTTC. Translation gives CASSLRAGDSYEQYF.

This clone has a handful of counts. The chain employs TRBV6-1 and TRBJ1-6; D is uncertain. The V end was cut by 2 bases, the J end by 14 bases, with 13 bases between. Per germline, CDR1 MNHNS and CDR2 SASEGT. The CDR3 length is 13 residues. As DNA, the CDR3 is TGTGCCAGCAGTGAAATCCCGCAACGGGCCCTCCACTTT. It codes for CASSEIPQRALHF.

This sequence joins TRBV11-3 and TRBJ2-3; TRBD2 agrees at 12 bases. Losses at the gene ends were 2 bases for V and 5 bases for J; bases not matched to a gene: 11. The CDR3 extends over 18 amino acids. The V gene's germline CDR1 is SGHNT and CDR2 YENEEA. The CDR3 spells CASSLRPSGGAGVDTQYF. Written as DNA, the CDR3 is TGTGCCAGCAGCTTAAGGCCTAGCGGGGGGGCCGGGGTAGATACGCAGTATTTT.

V and J are TRBV5-4 and TRBJ2-7; D is possibly TRBD2 (6 bases). With 4 bases removed from V and 2 bases from J, the gap between germline ends came to 10 bases. This CDR3 spans 13 amino acids. Germline-derived CDR1 and CDR2 are SGHNT and YYREEE (reference sequence). The CDR3 bases are TGTGCCAGCAGCGGACTACCGACCTACGAGCAGTACTTC. It translates to CASSGLPTYEQYF.

This clone has only a few counts. The J gene is TRBJ2-3, the V gene TRBV2; the D is unclear. This CDR3 has 15 residues. Trimming stripped 2 bases from V and 1 base from J, with 10 bases between. CDR1 and CDR2 (germline): SNHLY, FYNNEI. This CDR3 reads CASSEQAVGTDTQYF. For the CDR3, the DNA is TGTGCCAGCAGTGAACAAGCTGTGGGCACAGATACGCAGTATTTT.

This clone occurred a few times. The chain is built from TRBV11-2 and TRBJ2-2; a possible D gene is TRBD2 (6 bases). Germline V gene data show CDR1 as SGHAT and CDR2 as FQNNGV. Trimming cost V 1 base and J 5 bases, with 11 bases left between them. This CDR3 is built from 15 residues. The DNA for the CDR3 is TGTGCCAGCAGCTTAGCGCCTGCGGGGACCGGGGAGCTGTTTTTT. It yields the protein CASSLAPAGTGELFF.

This chain connects TRBV7-8 to TRBJ1-3; the D gene is possibly TRBD1 (5 bases). The CDR3 extends over 14 amino acids. Germline V gene sequence: CDR1 SGHVS, CDR2 FQNEAQ. V lost 7 bases, J lost 4 bases, and 14 bases lay in between. CDR3 protein: CASTLTELGNTIYF. CDR3 DNA sequence: TGTGCCAGCACCCTGACAGAATTAGGAAACACCATATATTTT.

This chain uses TRBV5-4 with TRBJ1-2; 7 bases match TRBD1. Germline CDR1 and CDR2: SGHNT and YYREEE (reference sequence). V dropped 0 bases and J dropped 4; count of bases not matched to a gene: 6. This CDR3 is 15 amino acids long. The CDR3 reads CASSLDRGGVYGYTF. DNA of the CDR3: TGTGCCAGCAGCTTGGACAGGGGAGGCGTCTATGGCTACACCTTC.